These 19 T cell receptor beta chains came from one sample sequenced in a study of T cells in Graves' hyperthyroidism and ophthalmopathy. RNA transcripts provided the source from which TCR beta CDR3 regions were amplified. The HTBI primer set drove a first-round RT-PCR of the TCR CDR3. Each CDR3 protein gets one entry after TCRdb re-called the multiplex PCR reads with MiXCR. The data hold around 700,000 distinct CDR3 sequences, with under 45% observed a single time. Sequencing was performed on blood. The receptors were gathered from a woman aged 40 to 50 with Graves' hyperthyroidism.

In the case of this clonotype: This CDR3 fails to terminate in the conserved phenylalanine or tryptophan, so it likely reflects a read error. The chain links TRBV29-1 to TRBJ2-7, with D possibly called TRBD1 or TRBD2 (5 bases each). CDR1 SQVTM and CDR2 ANQGSEA come from the germline V gene. V was trimmed by 0 bases and J by 2 bases, leaving 11 bases between them. This CDR3 is built from 14 residues. The CDR3 region is CSVEDPGSTYEQYL. Written as DNA, the CDR3 is TGCAGCGTTGAAGATCCAGGGAGCACCTACGAGCAGTACCTC.

This clonotype was detected only a few times. The gene calls are TRBV28 and TRBJ2-7, with D tentatively TRBD1 (6 bases). Per the germline V gene, CDR1 is MDHEN and CDR2 is SYDVKM. Trimming removed 2 bases from V and 6 bases from J, with 8 bases in between. This CDR3 has 12 amino acids. CDR3 sequence reads: CASSLTGIEQYF. In nucleotides, the CDR3 is TGTGCCAGCAGTTTAACAGGGATCGAGCAGTACTTC.

The chain has TRBV11-1 and TRBJ2-6, with a weak D call TRBD2 (5 bases). CDR1 and CDR2 (germline): SGHAT, FQDESV (reference sequence). The CDR3 spans 16 residues. Trimming took off 0 bases at V and 0 bases at J, with 6 bases between the two ends. The CDR3 DNA is TGTGCCAGCAGCTTAGCCGGGGTCTCTGGGGCCAACGTCCTGACTTTC. Protein product: CASSLAGVSGANVLTF.

Ten or more counts support this clonotype. The chain employs TRBV19 and TRBJ2-7, with TRBD2 matching over 7 bases. The CDR3 is 15 residues long. V lost 9 bases, J lost 3 bases, and 14 bases stayed unmatched. Germline CDR1 and CDR2: LNHDA and SQIVND (reference sequence). The CDR3 loop reads CASHPGPGLLYEQYF. Here the CDR3 DNA reads TGTGCCAGCCACCCTGGTCCGGGACTACTCTACGAGCAGTACTTC.

J is TRBJ2-7 and V is TRBV7-2; a possible D gene is TRBD1 (6 bases). Per the germline V gene, CDR1 is SGHTA and CDR2 is FQGNSA. The ends were cut back, 7 bases at V and 7 bases at J, with 20 bases in the middle. This CDR3 has 14 amino acids. The CDR3 sequence is CASNFRGFGNEQYF. CDR3 nucleotides: TGTGCCAGCAACTTCAGGGGATTTGGGAATGAGCAGTACTTC.

The V and J genes are TRBV10-3 and TRBJ2-2; no clear D gene. V was pared by 0 bases and J by 8 bases, with 10 bases between. The CDR3 loop spans 14 amino acids. Germline CDR1 ENHRY, CDR2 SYGVKD. The CDR3 region has the DNA TGTGCCATCAGTGAGTCGATGGCAGGTGGGGAGCTGTTTTTT. Its protein is CAISESMAGGELFF.

The gene calls are TRBV13 and TRBJ1-3; no clear D gene. V lost 9 bases to trimming and J lost 0 bases, with 18 bases between them. This CDR3 has 16 amino acids. In germline, CDR1 is PRHDT, CDR2 FYEKMQ (reference sequence). The CDR3 here is CASETWAAPSGNTIYF. CDR3 DNA sequence: TGTGCCAGTGAAACTTGGGCGGCACCCTCTGGAAACACCATATATTTT.

Concerning this clonotype: This may stem from a read error, because a much larger clone lies one nucleotide away. The V call is TRBV9, the J call TRBJ2-7, with TRBD1 matching over 8 bases. The CDR3 spans 14 residues. Germline V gene data show CDR1 as SGDLS and CDR2 as YYNGEE. The CDR3 spells CASSAGQGQYGQYF. CDR3 DNA: TGTGCCAGCAGCGCTGGACAGGGACAGTACGGGCAGTACTTC.

The chain links TRBV6-5 to TRBJ1-4, with TRBD1 as a possible D gene (5 bases). The CDR3 has 12 amino acids. Germline V lookup: CDR1 MNHEY, CDR2 SVGAGI. Trimming cost V 5 bases and J 14 bases, with 15 bases left between them. In DNA form, the CDR3 reads TGTGCCAGCAGTCGCGGGGGGAGTAGGCTGTTTTTT. Translation: CASSRGGSRLFF.

This clonotype was seen more than once but under ten times. The V gene is TRBV19, the J gene TRBJ2-7; TRBD2 matches at 9 bases. The CDR3 has 14 amino acids. The junction had 8 bases not matched to a gene; V was cut back by 5 bases and J by 6 bases. CDR1 is LNHDA and CDR2 is SQIVND in the germline V gene (reference sequence). The CDR3 bases are TGTGCCAGTAGTTTGCGGGAGGGCCTGGGCGAGCAGTACTTC. Its protein product is CASSLREGLGEQYF.

This clonotype was detected only a few times. V gene TRBV7-9 combines with J gene TRBJ2-7; D call uncertain. The V gene lost 6 bases and the J gene lost 2 bases, with 20 bases spanning the gap. The CDR3 runs 16 residues. CDR1 and CDR2 (germline): SEHNR, FQNEAQ (reference sequence). The CDR3 nucleotides read TGTGCCAGCAGTTACTCGAGGCGCCGGCCCACCTACGAGCAGTACTTC. Translating it yields CASSYSRRRPTYEQYF.

The sample holds many counts of this clonotype. The V and J genes are TRBV13 and TRBJ2-7; TRBD1 aligns across 8 bases. The V gene end was trimmed by 6 bases and the J gene end by 5 bases; junction bases not matched to a gene: 6. Germline values: CDR1 PRHDT, CDR2 FYEKMQ (reference sequence). There are 13 residues in the CDR3. DNA for the CDR3: TGTGCCAGCAGGGAACAGGGGGTAAACGAGCAGTACTTC. It yields the protein CASREQGVNEQYF.

V gene TRBV9 combines with J gene TRBJ1-1; a weak D match, TRBD1 (6 bases). The CDR3 length is 15 residues. V shed 4 bases and J shed 4 bases, with 17 bases lying between them. CDR1 and CDR2 from the germline V gene are SGDLS and YYNGEE. The CDR3 DNA reads as TGTGCCAGCAGCCCACCGGGGACACTGGCCACTGAAGCTTTCTTT. It specifies CASSPPGTLATEAFF.

This clonotype was detected ten times or more. The chain links TRBV7-9 to TRBJ2-5, with D hard to call. This CDR3 is built from 14 residues. Looked up from germline, CDR1 is SEHNR and CDR2 is FQNEAQ (reference sequence). V was clipped by 5 bases and J by 2 bases, with 12 bases between them. CDR3 sequence: CASSHYRKQETQYF. The CDR3, as DNA: TGTGCCAGCAGCCACTATCGAAAGCAAGAGACCCAGTACTTC.

This clonotype was seen a few times. The V call is TRBV3-1, the J call TRBJ2-7, with no clear D. Trimming cost V 6 bases and J 5 bases, with 11 bases left between them. Germline CDR1 reads LGHDT; CDR2 reads YNNKEL (reference sequence). The CDR3 is 12 residues long. For the CDR3, the DNA is TGTGCCAGCAGGTCATATGACCACGAGCAGTACTTC. It translates to CASRSYDHEQYF.

V usage is TRBV7-2 and J usage is TRBJ2-5; 8 nucleotides match TRBD1. The CDR3 contains 15 residues. Trimming cost V 3 bases and J 4 bases; bases outside gene matches: 7. Germline loops: CDR1 SGHTA, CDR2 FQGNSA. In DNA, the CDR3 is TGTGCCAGCAGCTTTGCAGGACAGGGCGGAGAGACCCAGTACTTC. It encodes CASSFAGQGGETQYF.

This chain uses TRBV10-3 with TRBJ1-2; possibly TRBD1 for D (5 bases). Germline CDR1 and CDR2: ENHRY and SYGVKD. V lost 10 bases and J lost 8, with 23 bases in between. CDR3 length: 14 amino acids. CDR3 loop: CASRKSQGPWGYTF. CDR3 DNA: TGTGCCAGCAGGAAGTCCCAGGGACCTTGGGGCTACACCTTC.

J is TRBJ2-2 and V is TRBV7-9; a possible D gene is TRBD1 (5 bases). Per the germline V gene, CDR1 is SEHNR and CDR2 is FQNEAQ (reference sequence). The CDR3 loop spans 15 amino acids. Trimming stripped 8 bases from V and 0 bases from J, with 13 bases between. CDR3 in DNA: TGTGCCAGCGCCCAAAGGGGTCCGAACACCGGGGAGCTGTTTTTT. This codes for CASAQRGPNTGELFF.

This clonotype was counted only a few times. The CDR3: CASSQGFRGLTEYEQYF. CDR3 DNA sequence: TGTGCCAGCAGCCAAGGCTTTCGGGGGTTGACGGAATACGAGCAGTACTTC. V gene TRBV7-9 combines with J gene TRBJ2-7; D is possibly TRBD2 (6 bases). The CDR3 covers 17 residues. Germline-derived CDR1 and CDR2 are SEHNR and FQNEAQ (reference sequence). Trimming shortened V by 5 bases and J by 4 bases, and 24 bases separated the two germline ends. Drawing the rest from reference TRBV7-9 and TRBJ2-7, the complete variable domain is DTGVSQNPRHKITKRGQNVTFRCDPISEHNRLYWYRQTLGQGPEFLTYFQNEAQLEKSRLLSDRFSAERPKGSFSTLEIQRTEQGDSAMYLCASSQGFRGLTEYEQYFGPGTRLTVT.